This T cell receptor (beta chain) was obtained from a study of T-cell reconstitution after alpha-beta-depleted transplantation in children. Unique molecular identifiers were incorporated into the prepared TCRbeta library. TCRdb independently ran MiXCR on the PCR reads; one entry per CDR3 protein. The sample shows 500,000 or so distinct CDR3 sequences, approximately 30% of them seen only once. This clonotype turned up a few times. The sequencing used PBMCs from the stem cell graft donor, collected from the stem cell graft. The source is a human donor who donated a stem cell graft to a child with aplastic anemia.

CDR3 loop: CASSRDRVPLHF. CDR3 nucleotide sequence: TGTGCCAGCTCACGTGACAGGGTTCCTCTCCACTTT. This chain joins TRBV18 and TRBJ1-6; 7 bases are a match to TRBD1. Looked up from germline, CDR1 is KGHSH and CDR2 is LQKENI. CDR3 length: 12 amino acids. With 4 bases clipped from V and 16 bases from J, the junction kept 7 bases outside the gene matches.